The 2 T cell receptor beta chains below all came from one sample that was sequenced in a study of T-cell reconstitution after alpha-beta-depleted transplantation in children. Library preparation (for TCRbeta) was performed with unique molecular identifiers. A single record per CDR3 protein comes from TCRdb applying MiXCR to the PCR reads. The data contain 90,000 to 130,000 distinct CDR3 sequences, about a tenth of them seen just once; the ten biggest clones take up around 8.2%. The starting material was PBMCs from the stem cell graft donor, obtained from the stem cell graft. These TCRs come from a human donor who donated a stem cell graft to a child with acute lymphoblastic leukemia.

This clonotype occurred many times. The CDR3 is CASSWLGTGSTEAFF. CDR3 in DNA: TGCGCCAGCAGCTGGCTTGGGACAGGGTCCACTGAAGCTTTCTTT. The chain joins TRBV5-1 to TRBJ1-1; 9 bases are shared with TRBD1. Germline CDR1 reads SGHRS; CDR2 reads YFSETQ. With V trimmed by 3 bases and J by 4 bases, 7 bases remained unmatched. The CDR3 has 15 amino acids.

This clonotype was found many times. This chain joins TRBV7-2 and TRBJ2-3; 10 bases line up with TRBD2. Germline trimming cut 5 bases from V and 1 base from J; bases unmatched to any gene: 3. Germline V gene lookup returns CDR1 SGHTA and CDR2 FQGNSA. This CDR3 is 15 amino acids long. The chain's CDR3 is CASSPGTSGTDTQYF. CDR3 DNA: TGTGCCAGCAGCCCCGGGACTAGCGGCACAGATACGCAGTATTTT.